The clone carrying this TCR beta chain appeared a few times. Its antigen is not identified. V lost 3 bases to trimming and J lost 0 bases, with 15 bases between them. This CDR3 region has 17 residues. Germline CDR1 ENHRY, CDR2 SYGVKD. The data derive from a study of PD-L1 blockade in urothelial cancer. Whole-study context: Every 3 weeks, patients received intravenous atezolizumab 1,200 mg, beginning 2014. A median blood sample held about 140,000 T cells and under 85,000 unique TCRs. Study conclusions and caveats: Below-median blood TCR clonality before treatment forecast better survival.

As to time point: pretreatment peripheral blood. Spiking each PCR with synthetic TCR analog templates was performed. Some clones are missing from TCRdb's copy, which holds only in-frame ones; the method was immunoSEQ multiplex PCR. The sample includes around 38,000 clones, 84% of them seen just once. The receptor's source is a man in his 60s with urothelial cancer. The material was PBMCs, obtained around atezolizumab (anti-PD-L1) treatment. This rearrangement joins TRBV10-3 to TRBJ1-3, with unresolved D. CDR3 in amino acids: CAISDVAQAASGNTIYF. The CDR3 nucleotides read TGTGCCATCAGTGACGTCGCGCAAGCGGCCTCTGGAAACACCATATATTTT.